This T cell receptor beta chain was recovered during a study of type 1 and type 2 diabetes patients. As for the study in general: From PBMCs, CD4+ and CD8+ T cells were isolated by magnetic microbeads.

This clonotype was recorded many times. Genomic DNA was the PCR template. A primer set of 30 forward and 13 reverse primers amplified the CDR3. Each CDR3 protein gets one entry after TCRdb re-called the multiplex PCR reads with MiXCR. The sample yields around 300,000 distinct CDR3 sequences, around 47% seen once. Each diabetic donor fulfilled classification criteria for either type 1 or type 2. Approximately 9.1 milliliters of peripheral blood were collected from each participant. The specimen sequenced was peripheral blood mononuclear cells (PBMCs). The sequence derives from a man aged 18 to 35 with type 2 diabetes.

CDR3 sequence: CASSIGVDTEAFF. Here the CDR3 DNA reads TGTGCCAGTAGTATCGGGGTAGACACTGAAGCTTTCTTT. V and J are TRBV19 and TRBJ1-1; D remains unclear. The CDR3 consists of 13 residues. V dropped 3 bases and J dropped 3 bases, with 8 bases sitting between them. Germline V gene lookup returns CDR1 LNHDA and CDR2 SQIVND (reference sequence).